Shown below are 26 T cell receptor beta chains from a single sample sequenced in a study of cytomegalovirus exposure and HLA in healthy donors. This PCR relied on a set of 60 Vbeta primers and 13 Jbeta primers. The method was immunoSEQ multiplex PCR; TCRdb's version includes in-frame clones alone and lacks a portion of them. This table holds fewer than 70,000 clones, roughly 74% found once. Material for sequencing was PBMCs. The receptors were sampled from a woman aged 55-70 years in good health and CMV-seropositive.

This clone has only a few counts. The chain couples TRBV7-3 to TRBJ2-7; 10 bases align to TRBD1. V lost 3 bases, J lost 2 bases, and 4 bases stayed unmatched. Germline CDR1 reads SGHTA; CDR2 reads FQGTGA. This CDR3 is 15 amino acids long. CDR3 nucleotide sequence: TGTGCCAGCAGCTTGGGAGGGACAGGGGCCTACGAGCAGTACTTC. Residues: CASSLGGTGAYEQYF.

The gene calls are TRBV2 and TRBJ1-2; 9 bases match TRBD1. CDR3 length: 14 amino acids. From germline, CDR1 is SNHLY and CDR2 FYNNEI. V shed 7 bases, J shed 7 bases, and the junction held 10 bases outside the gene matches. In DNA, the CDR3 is TGTGCCAGCATCCCGGGACAGGGCCCCATTGGCTACACCTTC. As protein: CASIPGQGPIGYTF.

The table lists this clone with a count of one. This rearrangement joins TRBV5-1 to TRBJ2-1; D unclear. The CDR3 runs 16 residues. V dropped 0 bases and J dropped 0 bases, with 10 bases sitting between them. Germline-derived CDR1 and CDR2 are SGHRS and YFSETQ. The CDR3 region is CASSLEVSSSYNEQFF. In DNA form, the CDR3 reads TGCGCCAGCAGCTTGGAAGTAAGTAGCTCCTACAATGAGCAGTTCTTC.

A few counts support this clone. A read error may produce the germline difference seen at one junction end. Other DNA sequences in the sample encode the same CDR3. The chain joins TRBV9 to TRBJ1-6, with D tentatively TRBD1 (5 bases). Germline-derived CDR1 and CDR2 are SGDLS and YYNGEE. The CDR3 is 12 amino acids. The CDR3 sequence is CASGAPYSPLHF. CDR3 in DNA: TGTGCCAGCGGGGCGCCTTATTCACCCCTCCATTTT.

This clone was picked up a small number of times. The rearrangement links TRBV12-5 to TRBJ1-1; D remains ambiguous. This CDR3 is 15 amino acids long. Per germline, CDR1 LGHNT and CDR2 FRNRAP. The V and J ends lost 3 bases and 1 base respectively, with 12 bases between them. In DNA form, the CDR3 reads TGTGCTAGTGGTTTCGATACAAGTAAGAACACTGAAGCTTTCTTT. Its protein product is CASGFDTSKNTEAFF.

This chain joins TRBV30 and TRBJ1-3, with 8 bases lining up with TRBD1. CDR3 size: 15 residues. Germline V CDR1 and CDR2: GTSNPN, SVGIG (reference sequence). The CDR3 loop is CAWGDRRSSGNTIYF. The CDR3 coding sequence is TGTGCATGGGGGGACAGGAGGAGCTCTGGAAACACCATATATTTT.

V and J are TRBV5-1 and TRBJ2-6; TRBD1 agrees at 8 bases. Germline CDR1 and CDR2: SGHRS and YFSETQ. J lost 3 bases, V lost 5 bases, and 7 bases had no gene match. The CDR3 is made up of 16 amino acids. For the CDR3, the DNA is TGCGCCAGCAGTCTGACAGGGGCGGGTGGGGCCAACGTCCTGACTTTC. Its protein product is CASSLTGAGGANVLTF. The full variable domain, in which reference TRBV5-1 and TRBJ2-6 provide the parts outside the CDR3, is KAGVTQTPRYLIKTRGQQVTLSCSPISGHRSVSWYQQTPGQGLQFLFEYFSETQRNKGNFPGRFSGRQFSNSRSEMNVSTLELGDSALYLCASSLTGAGGANVLTFGAGSRLTVL.

CDR3 in amino acids: CASSGDSYNSPLHF. CDR3 nucleotides: TGTGCCAGCAGTGGCGACTCCTATAATTCACCCCTCCACTTT. The rearrangement uses TRBV6-1 and TRBJ1-6; no definite D call. The CDR3 spans 14 residues. In germline, CDR1 is MNHNS, CDR2 SASEGT. V was trimmed by 4 bases and J by 0 bases, leaving 4 bases between them.

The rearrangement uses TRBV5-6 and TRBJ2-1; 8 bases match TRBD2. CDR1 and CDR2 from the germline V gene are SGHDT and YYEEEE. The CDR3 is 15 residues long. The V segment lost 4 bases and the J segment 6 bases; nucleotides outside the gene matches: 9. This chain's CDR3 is CASSDGTRVGNEQFF. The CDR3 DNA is TGTGCCAGCAGCGACGGGACTAGGGTCGGCAATGAGCAGTTCTTC. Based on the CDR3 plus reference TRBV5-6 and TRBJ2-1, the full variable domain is DAGVTQSPTHLIKTRGQQVTLRCSPKSGHDTVSWYQQALGQGPQFIFQYYEEEERQRGNFPDRFSGHQFPNYSSELNVNALLLGDSALYLCASSDGTRVGNEQFFGPGTRLTVL.

CDR3 nucleotide sequence: TGTGCCAGCAGCTCGGCGGGACTAGCGGGTCTCAATGAGCAGTTCTTC. This gives the protein CASSSAGLAGLNEQFF. The rearrangement joins TRBV11-3 to TRBJ2-1; the match to TRBD2 covers 12 bases. The CDR3 totals 16 residues. V dropped 4 bases and J dropped 6; count of bases not matched to a gene: 7. The germline gives CDR1 SGHNT, CDR2 YENEEA. The entire variable domain, with the rest obtained from reference TRBV11-3 and TRBJ2-1, is as follows: EAGVVQSPRYKIIEKKQPVAFWCNPISGHNTLYWYLQNLGQGPELLIRYENEEAVDDSQLPKDRFSAERLKGVDSTLKIQPAELGDSAVYLCASSSAGLAGLNEQFFGPGTRLTVL.

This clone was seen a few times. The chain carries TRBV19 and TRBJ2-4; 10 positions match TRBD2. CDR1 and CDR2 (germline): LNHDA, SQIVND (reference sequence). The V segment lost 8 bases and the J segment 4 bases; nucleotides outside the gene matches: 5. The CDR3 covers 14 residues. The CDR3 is CASGAGGPKNIQYF. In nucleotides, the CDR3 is TGTGCCAGTGGAGCGGGGGGGCCGAAAAACATTCAGTACTTC.

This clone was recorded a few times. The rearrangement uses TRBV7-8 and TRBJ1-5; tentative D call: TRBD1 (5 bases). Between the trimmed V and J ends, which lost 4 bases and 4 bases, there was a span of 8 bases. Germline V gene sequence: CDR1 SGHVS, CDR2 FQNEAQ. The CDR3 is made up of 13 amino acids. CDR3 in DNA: TGTGCCAGCAGCTGGTCAGGGAATCAGCCCCAGCATTTT. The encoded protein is CASSWSGNQPQHF.

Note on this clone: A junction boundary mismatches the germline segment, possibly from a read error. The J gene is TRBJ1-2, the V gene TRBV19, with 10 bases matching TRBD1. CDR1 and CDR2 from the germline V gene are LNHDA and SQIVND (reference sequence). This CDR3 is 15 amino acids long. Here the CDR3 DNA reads TGTGCCAGTAGTGTAGACCGGGACAGGGGTTATGGCTACACCTTC. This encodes CASSVDRDRGYGYTF.

CDR3 in amino acids: CASSPGTGRLTEAFF. The CDR3 DNA reads as TGTGCCAGCTCACCTGGGACAGGGAGACTCACTGAAGCTTTCTTT. The genes are TRBV18 and TRBJ1-1, with 9 bases fitting TRBD1. This CDR3 region has 15 residues. V shed 3 bases and J 4 bases; nucleotides not matched to a gene: 6. CDR1 is KGHSH and CDR2 is LQKENI in the germline V gene.

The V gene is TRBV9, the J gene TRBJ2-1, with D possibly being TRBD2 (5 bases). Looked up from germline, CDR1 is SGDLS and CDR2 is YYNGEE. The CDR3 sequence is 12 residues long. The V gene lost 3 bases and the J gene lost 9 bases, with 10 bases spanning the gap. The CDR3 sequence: CASSAGLVEQFF. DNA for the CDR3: TGTGCCAGCAGCGCTGGACTTGTTGAGCAGTTCTTC.

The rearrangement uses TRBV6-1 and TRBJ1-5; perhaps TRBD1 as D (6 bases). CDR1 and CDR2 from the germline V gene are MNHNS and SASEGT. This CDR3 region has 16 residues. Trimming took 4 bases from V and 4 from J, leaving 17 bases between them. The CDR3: CASSGLGGGGNQPQHF. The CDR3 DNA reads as TGTGCCAGCAGTGGTTTGGGGGGGGGCGGAAATCAGCCCCAGCATTTT.

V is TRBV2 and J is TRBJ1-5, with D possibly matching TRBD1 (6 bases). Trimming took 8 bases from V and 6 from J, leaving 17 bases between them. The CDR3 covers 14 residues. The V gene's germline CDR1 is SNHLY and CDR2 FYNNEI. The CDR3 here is CASGGGGPLQPQHF. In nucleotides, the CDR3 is TGTGCCAGCGGGGGCGGGGGGCCTCTTCAGCCCCAGCATTTT. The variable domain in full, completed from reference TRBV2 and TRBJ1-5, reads EPEVTQTPSHQVTQMGQEVILRCVPISNHLYFYWYRQILGQKVEFLVSFYNNEISEKSEIFDDQFSVERPDGSNFTLKIRSTKLEDSAMYFCASGGGGPLQPQHFGDGTRLSIL.

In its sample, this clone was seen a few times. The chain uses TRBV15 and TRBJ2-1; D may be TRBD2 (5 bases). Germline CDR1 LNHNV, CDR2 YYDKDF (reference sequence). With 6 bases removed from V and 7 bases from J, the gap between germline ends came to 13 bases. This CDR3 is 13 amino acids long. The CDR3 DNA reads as TGTGCCACCAGTCCGCCGGAGCGGAATGAGCAGTTCTTC. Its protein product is CATSPPERNEQFF.

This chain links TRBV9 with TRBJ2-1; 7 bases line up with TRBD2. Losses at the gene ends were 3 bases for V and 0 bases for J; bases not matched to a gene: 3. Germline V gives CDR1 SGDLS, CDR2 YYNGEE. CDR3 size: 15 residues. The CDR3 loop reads CASSGGRGSYNEQFF. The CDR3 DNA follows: TGTGCCAGCAGCGGGGGGAGGGGCTCCTACAATGAGCAGTTCTTC. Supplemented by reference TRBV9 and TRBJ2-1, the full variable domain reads DSGVTQTPKHLITATGQRVTLRCSPRSGDLSVYWYQQSLDQGLQFLIQYYNGEERAKGNILERFSAQQFPDLHSELNLSSLELGDSALYFCASSGGRGSYNEQFFGPGTRLTVL.

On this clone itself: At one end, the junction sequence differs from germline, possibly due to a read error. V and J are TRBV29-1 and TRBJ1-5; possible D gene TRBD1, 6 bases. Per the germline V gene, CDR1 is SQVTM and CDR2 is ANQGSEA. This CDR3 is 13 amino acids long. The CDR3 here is CIVDGGWNQHKHF. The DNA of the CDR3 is TGCATCGTTGATGGGGGCTGGAATCAGCACAAGCATTTT.

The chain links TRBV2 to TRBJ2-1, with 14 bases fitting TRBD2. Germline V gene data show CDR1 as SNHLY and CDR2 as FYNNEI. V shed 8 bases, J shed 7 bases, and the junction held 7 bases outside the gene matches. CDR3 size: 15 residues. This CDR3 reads CASGAGLAGENEQFF. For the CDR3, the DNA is TGTGCCAGCGGTGCGGGACTAGCGGGGGAGAATGAGCAGTTCTTC. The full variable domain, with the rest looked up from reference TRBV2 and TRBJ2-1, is EPEVTQTPSHQVTQMGQEVILRCVPISNHLYFYWYRQILGQKVEFLVSFYNNEISEKSEIFDDQFSVERPDGSNFTLKIRSTKLEDSAMYFCASGAGLAGENEQFFGPGTRLTVL.

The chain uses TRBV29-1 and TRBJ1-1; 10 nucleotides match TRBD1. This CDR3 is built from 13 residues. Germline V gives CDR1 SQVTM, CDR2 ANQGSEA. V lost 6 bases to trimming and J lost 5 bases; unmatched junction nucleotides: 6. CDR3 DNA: TGCAGCGTGGAGAAGGGACAGGGGACTGAAGCTTTCTTT. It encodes CSVEKGQGTEAFF.

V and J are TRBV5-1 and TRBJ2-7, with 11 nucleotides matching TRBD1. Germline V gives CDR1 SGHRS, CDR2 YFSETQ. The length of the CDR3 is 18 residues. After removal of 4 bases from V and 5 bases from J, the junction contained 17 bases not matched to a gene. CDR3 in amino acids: CASSPRAGTGGPLNEQYF. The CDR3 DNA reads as TGCGCCAGCAGCCCCCGGGCCGGGACAGGGGGACCTTTGAACGAGCAGTACTTC. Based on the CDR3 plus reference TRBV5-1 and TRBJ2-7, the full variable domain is KAGVTQTPRYLIKTRGQQVTLSCSPISGHRSVSWYQQTPGQGLQFLFEYFSETQRNKGNFPGRFSGRQFSNSRSEMNVSTLELGDSALYLCASSPRAGTGGPLNEQYFGPGTRLTVT.

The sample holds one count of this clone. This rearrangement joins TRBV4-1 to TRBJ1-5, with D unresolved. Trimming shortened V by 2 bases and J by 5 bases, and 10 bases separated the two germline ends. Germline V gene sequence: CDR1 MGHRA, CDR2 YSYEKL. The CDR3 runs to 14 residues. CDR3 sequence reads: CASSQRLSDQPQHF. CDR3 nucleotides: TGCGCCAGCAGCCAAAGATTAAGCGATCAGCCCCAGCATTTT.

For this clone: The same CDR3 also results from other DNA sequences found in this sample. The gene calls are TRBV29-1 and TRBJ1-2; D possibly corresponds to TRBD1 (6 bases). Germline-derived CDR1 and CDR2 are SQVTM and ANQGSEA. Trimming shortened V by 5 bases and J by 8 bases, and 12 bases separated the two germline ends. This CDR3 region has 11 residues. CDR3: CSVLGQTGYTF. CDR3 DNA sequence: TGCAGCGTTCTAGGACAGACGGGCTACACCTTC.

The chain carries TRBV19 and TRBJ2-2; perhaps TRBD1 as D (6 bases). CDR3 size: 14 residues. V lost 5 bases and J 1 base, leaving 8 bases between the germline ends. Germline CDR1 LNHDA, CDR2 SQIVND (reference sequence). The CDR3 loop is CASSPTGNTGELFF. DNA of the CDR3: TGTGCCAGTAGTCCGACAGGGAACACCGGGGAGCTGTTTTTT.